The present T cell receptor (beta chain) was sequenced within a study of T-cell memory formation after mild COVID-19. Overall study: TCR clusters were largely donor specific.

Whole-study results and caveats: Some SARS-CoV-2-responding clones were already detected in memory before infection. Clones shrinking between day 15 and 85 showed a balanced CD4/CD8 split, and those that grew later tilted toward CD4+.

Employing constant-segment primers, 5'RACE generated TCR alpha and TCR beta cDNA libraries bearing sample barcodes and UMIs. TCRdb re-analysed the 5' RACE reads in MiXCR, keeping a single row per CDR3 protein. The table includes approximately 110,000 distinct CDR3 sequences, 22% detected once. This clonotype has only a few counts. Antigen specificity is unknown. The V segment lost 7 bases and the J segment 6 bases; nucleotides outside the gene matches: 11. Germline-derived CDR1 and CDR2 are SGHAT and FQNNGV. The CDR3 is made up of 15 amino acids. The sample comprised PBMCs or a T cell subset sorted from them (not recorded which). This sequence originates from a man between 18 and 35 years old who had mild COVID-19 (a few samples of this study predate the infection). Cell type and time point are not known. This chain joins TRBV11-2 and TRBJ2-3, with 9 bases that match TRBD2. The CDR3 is CASTSRGGPRDTQYF. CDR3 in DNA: TGTGCCAGCACCTCGCGGGGGGGCCCTAGGGATACGCAGTATTTT.